Following are 11 T cell receptor beta chains from one sample sequenced in a study of T-cell memory formation after mild COVID-19. TCRdb recomputed calls from the 5' RACE reads with MiXCR, one row per CDR3 protein. The profile covers about 600,000 distinct CDR3 sequences, with 20% to 25% appearing a single time and about 8.7% taken by the ten largest. Input material: PBMCs or a T cell subset sorted from them (not recorded which). These receptors were obtained from an adult woman who had mild COVID-19 (a few samples of this study predate the infection). Cell type and time point are not known.

V is TRBV5-1 and J is TRBJ1-2; 8 nucleotides agree with TRBD1. V lost 1 base to trimming and J lost 4 bases; unmatched junction nucleotides: 9. CDR3 size: 16 residues. Germline-derived CDR1 and CDR2 are SGHRS and YFSETQ. The CDR3 is CASSLIPGGPSYGYTF. In DNA form, the CDR3 reads TGCGCCAGCAGCTTGATACCAGGGGGCCCGTCCTATGGCTACACCTTC.

Written as DNA, the CDR3 is TGTGCCAGCAGCCAACTAATGGGGATACCGGACACTGAAGCTTTCTTT. Amino acid sequence: CASSQLMGIPDTEAFF. J is TRBJ1-1 and V is TRBV11-2; D is uncertain. Trimming pared 5 bases from V and 3 bases from J, leaving 19 bases between. The CDR3 is made up of 16 amino acids. Germline V lookup: CDR1 SGHAT, CDR2 FQNNGV.

This clonotype was picked up a small number of times. This chain connects TRBV9 to TRBJ2-7; 8 positions match TRBD1. The CDR3 runs to 15 residues. Germline CDR1 SGDLS, CDR2 YYNGEE. J gave up 5 bases and V 4 bases, and 11 bases lay outside the gene matches. CDR3 amino acids: CASSPPDRGGHEQYF. CDR3 in DNA: TGTGCCAGCAGCCCTCCAGACAGGGGAGGACACGAGCAGTACTTC.

The table lists this clonotype with a few counts. CDR3 amino acids: CASTTGATGNTIYF. CDR3 in DNA: TGTGCCAGCACTACCGGGGCCACTGGAAACACCATATATTTT. The V call is TRBV12-3 or TRBV12-4, the J call TRBJ1-3; tentatively, D is TRBD1 (5 bases). The ends were cut back, 7 bases at V and 2 bases at J, with 12 bases in the middle. The CDR3 is made up of 14 amino acids.

The chain recombines TRBV7-9 with TRBJ1-2; D is undetermined. Trimming shortened V by 0 bases and J by 8 bases, and 13 bases separated the two germline ends. CDR1 and CDR2 from the germline V gene are SEHNR and FQNEAQ (reference sequence). The CDR3 is 14 amino acids. CDR3 nucleotide sequence: TGTGCCAGCAGCTTAGCGCTCGGGGTTGGAGGCTACACCTTC. As protein: CASSLALGVGGYTF.

The J gene is TRBJ1-3, the V gene TRBV6-5, with a possible D match to TRBD1 (6 bases). Trimming removed 0 bases from V and 4 bases from J, with 13 bases in between. The CDR3 extends over 16 amino acids. The germline V gene encodes CDR1 MNHEY and CDR2 SVGAGI. The CDR3 reads CASSYSTWTVGNTIYF. Written as DNA, the CDR3 is TGTGCCAGCAGTTACTCAACTTGGACAGTGGGAAACACCATATATTTT.

This clonotype was observed a few times. The chain employs TRBV6-5 and TRBJ1-6; 10 bases line up with TRBD1. Looked up from germline, CDR1 is MNHEY and CDR2 is SVGAGI. The CDR3 contains 15 residues. The trim removed 6 bases at V and 8 bases at J, leaving 7 bases unmatched. Written as DNA, the CDR3 is TGTGCCAGCAGCCGCGACAGGGGGCTGTATTCACCCCTCCACTTT. This codes for CASSRDRGLYSPLHF.

The sample holds a few counts of this clonotype. The chain carries TRBV11-2 and TRBJ1-1; a weak D match, TRBD1 (5 bases). Trimming cost V 1 base and J 6 bases, with 9 bases left between them. This CDR3 has 13 residues. Germline V gives CDR1 SGHAT, CDR2 FQNNGV. CDR3 region: CASSLGQISEAFF. The CDR3 DNA sequence: TGTGCCAGCAGCTTAGGACAGATTTCTGAAGCTTTCTTT.

V and J are TRBV3-1 and TRBJ1-3; maybe TRBD1 (5 bases). The CDR3 spans 15 residues. The ends were cut back, 1 base at V and 3 bases at J, with 10 bases in the middle. The germline gives CDR1 LGHDT, CDR2 YNNKEL (reference sequence). The CDR3 sequence: CASSQGAGSGNTIYF. CDR3 DNA sequence: TGTGCCAGCAGCCAAGGGGCAGGGAGTGGAAACACCATATATTTT.

This clonotype was recorded many times. The chain joins TRBV25-1 to TRBJ2-2, with a weak D call TRBD2 (6 bases). V was clipped by 8 bases and J by 6 bases, with 16 bases between them. The CDR3 runs 14 residues. Per the germline V gene, CDR1 is MGHDK and CDR2 is SYGVNS. The CDR3 protein is CASARRGEAGELFF. DNA for the CDR3: TGTGCCAGCGCTCGCAGAGGGGAGGCCGGGGAGCTGTTTTTT.

V and J are TRBV30 and TRBJ2-7; perhaps TRBD1 as D (6 bases). The length of the CDR3 is 14 residues. Germline V gene sequence: CDR1 GTSNPN, CDR2 SVGIG (reference sequence). V was clipped by 0 bases and J by 2 bases, with 11 bases between them. The CDR3 DNA sequence: TGTGCCTGGAGTGTAGGGGGTAGCACCTACGAGCAGTACTTC. It specifies CAWSVGGSTYEQYF.